This T cell receptor (beta chain) emerged from a study of cytomegalovirus exposure and HLA in healthy donors. Study outcomes and limitations: Reportedly, diagnosis of cytomegalovirus status by the classifier showed high specificity and sensitivity.

A note on this clone: Its antigen remains unknown. This specimen includes other DNA sequences encoding the same CDR3.

The V gene's germline CDR1 is KGHSH and CDR2 LQKENI. V dropped 3 bases and J dropped 8 bases, with 7 bases sitting between them. This CDR3 region has 12 residues. This PCR relied on a set of 60 Vbeta primers and 13 Jbeta primers. Measured with immunoSEQ multiplex PCR; TCRdb has only the in-frame clones, and not every one. The sample records more than 200,000 clones, around 64% being singletons. The specimen sequenced was PBMCs. V gene TRBV18 combines with J gene TRBJ1-4; D unresolved. The sequence was collected from a man in his forties in good health and CMV-seropositive. The chain's CDR3 is CASSPSGEKLFF. CDR3 DNA sequence: TGTGCCAGCTCACCTAGCGGGGAAAAACTGTTTTTT.